This is a list of T cell receptor beta chains from one sample in a study of blood T cell repertoires in COVID-19. TCRdb's table, derived via immunoSEQ multiplex PCR, lists solely in-frame clones and lacks some. Among about 200,000 clones, more than 70% were seen once, and the ten largest hold roughly 6.2%. The sequenced sample consisted of peripheral blood. The source of these receptors is a woman between 40 and 50 years old who had recovered from COVID-19. CDR3s include the opening cysteine and the closing phenylalanine or tryptophan. The D gene is left open where the match is weak. Size is stated for part of the rows, as once, few or many counts, or as a class when the clone is expanded.

j_call,d_call,clone_size,v_call,cdr3_aa,cdr3_nt
TRBJ1-5,TRBD1,NA,TRBV6-6,CASSFSGGNQPQHF,TGTGCCAGCAGTTTTTCAGGGGGTAATCAGCCCCAGCATTTT
TRBJ2-1,TRBD2,NA,TRBV13,CASSLQAGPYNEQFF,TGTGCCAGCAGCTTACAAGCGGGGCCCTACAATGAGCAGTTCTTC
TRBJ2-6,NA,NA,TRBV6-5,CASRKTYSGANVLTF,TGTGCCAGCAGAAAAACATACTCTGGGGCCAACGTCCTGACTTTC
TRBJ2-3,TRBD1,NA,TRBV5-6,CASSRDRVDTQYF,TGTGCCAGCAGCCGGGACAGGGTGGATACGCAGTATTTT
TRBJ2-3,TRBD2,NA,TRBV9,CASSPGTRADTQYF,TGTGCCAGCAGCCCAGGGACTAGGGCAGATACGCAGTATTTT
TRBJ2-7,NA,NA,TRBV7-2,CASSTGSEVRYF,TGTGCCAGCAGCACCGGGTCCGAGGTGCGGTACTTC
TRBJ2-5,TRBD2,NA,TRBV5-4,CASGKGLAGETQYF,TGTGCCAGCGGGAAGGGACTAGCGGGAGAGACCCAGTACTTC
TRBJ2-5,NA,NA,TRBV9,CASSVGSSQPSTQYF,TGTGCCAGCAGCGTAGGAAGTAGCCAGCCTTCTACCCAGTACTTC
TRBJ1-2,NA,NA,TRBV30,CAWMGYWEGYTF,TGTGCCTGGATGGGGTATTGGGAGGGCTACACCTTC
TRBJ2-3,TRBD1,NA,TRBV30,CAWSTGTGGASDTQYF,TGTGCCTGGAGTACCGGGACAGGGGGCGCCTCAGATACGCAGTATTTT
TRBJ1-6,TRBD1,NA,TRBV19,CASSTTGTGISSPLHF,TGTGCCAGTAGTACAACCGGGACAGGGATTAGTTCACCCCTCCACTTT
TRBJ2-7,NA,few,TRBV7-9,CASSLGHSYEQYF,TGTGCCAGCAGCTTAGGACACTCCTACGAGCAGTACTTC
TRBJ1-2,NA,NA,TRBV2,CASSERGDGAGGYTF,TGTGCCAGCAGTGAGCGGGGTGATGGGGCAGGGGGCTACACCTTC
TRBJ2-1,NA,NA,TRBV5-1,CASSLGQPNNEQFF,TGCGCCAGCAGCTTAGGACAGCCGAACAATGAGCAGTTCTTC
TRBJ1-2,NA,NA,TRBV27,CASSLRGGYDYGYTF,TGTGCCAGCAGTTTAAGGGGCGGCTACGATTATGGCTACACCTTC
TRBJ1-2,NA,NA,TRBV30,CASLAGRVYGYTF,TGTGCCTCTCTTGCAGGCAGGGTCTATGGCTACACCTTC
TRBJ1-2,NA,NA,TRBV6-5,CASTRTLGGYGYTF,TGTGCCAGCACCCGGACTCTCGGGGGCTATGGCTACACCTTC
TRBJ2-1,TRBD2,few,TRBV9,CASSETSGRNEQFF,TGTGCCAGCAGTGAGACTAGCGGGAGGAATGAGCAGTTCTTC
TRBJ2-2,NA,once,TRBV3-1/TRBV3-2,CASRSAGNTGELFF,TGTGCCAGCCGGTCAGCGGGTAACACCGGGGAGCTGTTTTTT
TRBJ2-5,TRBD2,NA,TRBV24-1,CATSHPGGQETQYF,TGTGCCACCTCCCACCCGGGGGGCCAAGAGACCCAGTACTTC
TRBJ2-7,TRBD1,NA,TRBV12-3/TRBV12-4,CASSMTGPEQYF,TGTGCCAGCAGTATGACAGGGCCCGAGCAGTACTTC
TRBJ1-4,NA,NA,TRBV30,CAWSVREKLFF,TGTGCCTGGAGTGTGCGTGAAAAACTGTTTTTT
TRBJ2-3,NA,NA,TRBV27,CASSYLTTTSTDTQYF,TGTGCCAGCAGTTACCTTACTACTACTAGCACAGATACGCAGTATTTT
TRBJ2-7,TRBD2,NA,TRBV3-1/TRBV3-2,CASSPTSVSYEQYF,TGTGCCAGCAGCCCAACTAGCGTCTCCTACGAGCAGTACTTC
TRBJ2-7,NA,NA,TRBV30,CAWSEQGYEQYF,TGTGCCTGGAGTGAACAGGGTTACGAGCAGTACTTC
TRBJ2-3,NA,NA,TRBV18,CASSEASRTDTQYF,TGTGCCAGCTCAGAGGCCAGTCGCACAGATACGCAGTATTTT
TRBJ2-7,NA,NA,TRBV6-5,CASSNVGQGNYEQYF,TGTGCCAGCAGTAACGTGGGACAAGGGAACTACGAGCAGTACTTC